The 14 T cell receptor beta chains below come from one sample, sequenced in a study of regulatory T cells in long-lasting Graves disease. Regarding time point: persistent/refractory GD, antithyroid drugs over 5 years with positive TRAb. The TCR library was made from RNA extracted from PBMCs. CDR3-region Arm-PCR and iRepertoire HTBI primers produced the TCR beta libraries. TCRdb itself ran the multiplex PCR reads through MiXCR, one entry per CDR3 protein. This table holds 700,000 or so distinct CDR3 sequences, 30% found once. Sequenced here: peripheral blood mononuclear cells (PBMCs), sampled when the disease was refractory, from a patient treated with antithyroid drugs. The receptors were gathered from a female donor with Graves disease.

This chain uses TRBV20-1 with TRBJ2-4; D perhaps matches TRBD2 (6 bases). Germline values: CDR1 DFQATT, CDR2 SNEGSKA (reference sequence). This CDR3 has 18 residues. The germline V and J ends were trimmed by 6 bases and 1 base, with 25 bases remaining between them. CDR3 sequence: CSAGRPGTPISAKNIQYF. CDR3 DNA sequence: TGCAGTGCCGGACGCCCAGGGACTCCAATTTCGGCCAAAAACATTCAGTACTTC.

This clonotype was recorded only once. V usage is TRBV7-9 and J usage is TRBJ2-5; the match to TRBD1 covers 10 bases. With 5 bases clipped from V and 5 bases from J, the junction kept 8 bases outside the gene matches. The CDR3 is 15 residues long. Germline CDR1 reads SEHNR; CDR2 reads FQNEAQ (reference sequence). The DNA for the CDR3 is TGTGCCAGCAGCAGAGACAGGGGGCGTTCCGAGACCCAGTACTTC. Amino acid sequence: CASSRDRGRSETQYF. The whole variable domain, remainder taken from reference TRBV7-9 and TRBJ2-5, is DTGVSQNPRHKITKRGQNVTFRCDPISEHNRLYWYRQTLGQGPEFLTYFQNEAQLEKSRLLSDRFSAERPKGSFSTLEIQRTEQGDSAMYLCASSRDRGRSETQYFGPGTRLLVL.

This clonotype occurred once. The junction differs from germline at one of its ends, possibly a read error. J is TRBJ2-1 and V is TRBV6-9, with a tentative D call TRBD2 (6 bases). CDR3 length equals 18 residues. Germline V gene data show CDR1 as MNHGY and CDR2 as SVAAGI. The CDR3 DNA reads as TGTGCTAGCAGTTACCCAGATTTAGCGGTGAGCTCCTACAATGAGCAGTTCTTC. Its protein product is CASSYPDLAVSSYNEQFF.

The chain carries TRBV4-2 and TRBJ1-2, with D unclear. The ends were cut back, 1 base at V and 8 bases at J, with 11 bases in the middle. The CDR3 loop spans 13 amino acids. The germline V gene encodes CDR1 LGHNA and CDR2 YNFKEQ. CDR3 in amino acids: CASSQGLTLGYTF. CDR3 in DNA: TGTGCCAGCAGCCAAGGCCTGACCTTGGGCTACACCTTC.

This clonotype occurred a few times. CDR3 protein: CASSLGGWETQYF. In nucleotides, the CDR3 is TGTGCCAGCAGTTTGGGGGGCTGGGAGACCCAGTACTTC. This sequence joins TRBV12-3 or TRBV12-4 and TRBJ2-5; either TRBD1 or TRBD2 may supply D (6 bases each). The CDR3 contains 13 residues. Trimming stripped 3 bases from V and 5 bases from J, with 10 bases between.

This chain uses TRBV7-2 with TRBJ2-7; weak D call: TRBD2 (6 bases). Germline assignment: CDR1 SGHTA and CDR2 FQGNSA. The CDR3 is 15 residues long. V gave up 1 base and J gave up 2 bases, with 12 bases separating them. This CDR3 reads CASSLVPSATYEQYF. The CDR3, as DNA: TGTGCCAGCAGCTTAGTTCCTAGCGCCACCTACGAGCAGTACTTC.

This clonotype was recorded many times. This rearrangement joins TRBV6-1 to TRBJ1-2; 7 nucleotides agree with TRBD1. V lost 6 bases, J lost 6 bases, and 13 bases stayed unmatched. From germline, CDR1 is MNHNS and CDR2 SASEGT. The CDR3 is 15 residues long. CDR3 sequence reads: CASRTATGSGDGYTF. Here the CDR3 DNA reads TGTGCCAGCAGAACCGCGACAGGGAGTGGGGATGGCTACACCTTC.

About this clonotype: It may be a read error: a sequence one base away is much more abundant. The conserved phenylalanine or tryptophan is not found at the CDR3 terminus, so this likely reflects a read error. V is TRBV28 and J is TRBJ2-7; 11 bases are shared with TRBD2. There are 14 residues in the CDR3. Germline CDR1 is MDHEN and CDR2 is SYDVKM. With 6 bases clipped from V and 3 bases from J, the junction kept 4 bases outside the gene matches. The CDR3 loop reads CASSDGLAGYEQYL. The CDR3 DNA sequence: TGTGCCAGCAGCGACGGACTAGCGGGCTACGAGCAGTACCTC.

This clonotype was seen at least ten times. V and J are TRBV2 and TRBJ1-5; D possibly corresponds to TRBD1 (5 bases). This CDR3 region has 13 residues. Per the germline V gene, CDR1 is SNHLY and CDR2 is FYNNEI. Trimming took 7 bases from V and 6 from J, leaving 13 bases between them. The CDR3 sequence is CASTLPGTQPQHF. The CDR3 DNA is TGTGCCAGCACCCTCCCCGGGACTCAGCCCCAGCATTTT. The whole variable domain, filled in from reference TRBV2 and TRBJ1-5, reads EPEVTQTPSHQVTQMGQEVILRCVPISNHLYFYWYRQILGQKVEFLVSFYNNEISEKSEIFDDQFSVERPDGSNFTLKIRSTKLEDSAMYFCASTLPGTQPQHFGDGTRLSIL.

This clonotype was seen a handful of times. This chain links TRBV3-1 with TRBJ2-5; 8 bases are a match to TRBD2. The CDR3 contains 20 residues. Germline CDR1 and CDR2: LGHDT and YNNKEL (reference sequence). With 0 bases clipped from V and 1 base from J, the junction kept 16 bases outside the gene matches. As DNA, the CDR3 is TGTGCCAGCAGCCAAGAGTGGTCGGGAGGGGGATTTGGGAGCCAAGAGACCCAGTACTTC. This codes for CASSQEWSGGGFGSQETQYF.

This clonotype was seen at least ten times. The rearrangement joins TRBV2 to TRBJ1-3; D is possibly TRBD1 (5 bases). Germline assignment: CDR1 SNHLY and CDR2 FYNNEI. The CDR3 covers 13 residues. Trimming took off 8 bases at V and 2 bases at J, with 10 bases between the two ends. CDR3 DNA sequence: TGTGCCAGCCGGGAGGGACCTGGAAACACCATATATTTT. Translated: CASREGPGNTIYF.

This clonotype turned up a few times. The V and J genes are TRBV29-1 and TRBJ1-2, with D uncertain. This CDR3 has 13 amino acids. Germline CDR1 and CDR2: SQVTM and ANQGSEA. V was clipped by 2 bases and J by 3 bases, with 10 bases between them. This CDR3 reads CSVELGSDYGYTF. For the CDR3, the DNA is TGCAGCGTTGAACTAGGGTCGGACTATGGCTACACCTTC.

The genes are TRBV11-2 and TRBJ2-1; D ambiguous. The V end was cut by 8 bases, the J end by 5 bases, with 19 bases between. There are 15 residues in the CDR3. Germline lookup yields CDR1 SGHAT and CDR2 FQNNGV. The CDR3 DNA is TGTGCCAGCTGTTTTTCTCTCGATAGTCACAATGAGCAGTTCTTC. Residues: CASCFSLDSHNEQFF.

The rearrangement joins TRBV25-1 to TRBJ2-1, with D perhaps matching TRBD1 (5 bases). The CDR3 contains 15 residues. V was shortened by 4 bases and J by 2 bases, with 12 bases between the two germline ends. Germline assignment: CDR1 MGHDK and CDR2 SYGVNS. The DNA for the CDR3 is TGTGCCAGCAGTGCCTTAGCAGGGACCTACAATGAGCAGTTCTTC. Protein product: CASSALAGTYNEQFF.